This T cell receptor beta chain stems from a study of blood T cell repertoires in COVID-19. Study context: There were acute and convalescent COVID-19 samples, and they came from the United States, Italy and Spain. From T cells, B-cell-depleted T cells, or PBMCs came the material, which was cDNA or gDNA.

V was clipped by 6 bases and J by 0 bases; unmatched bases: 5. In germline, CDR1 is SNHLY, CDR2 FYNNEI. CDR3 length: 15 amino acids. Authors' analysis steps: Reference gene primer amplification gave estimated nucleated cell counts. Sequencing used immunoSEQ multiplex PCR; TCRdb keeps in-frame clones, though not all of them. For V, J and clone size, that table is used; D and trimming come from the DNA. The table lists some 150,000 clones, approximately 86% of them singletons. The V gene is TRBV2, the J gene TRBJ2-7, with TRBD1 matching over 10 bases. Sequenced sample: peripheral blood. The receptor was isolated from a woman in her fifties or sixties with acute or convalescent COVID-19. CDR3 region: CASRGRDRGSYEQYF. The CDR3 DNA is TGTGCCAGCAGGGGCAGGGACAGGGGCTCCTACGAGCAGTACTTC.